Listed here are 27 T cell receptor beta chains from one sample, sequenced in a study of T cell repertoires in cytomegalovirus infection. Their cognate antigens are unknown. TCRdb itself ran the reads through MiXCR, one entry per CDR3 protein. The table includes about 770,000 distinct CDR3 sequences, about 29% detected once. This specimen was cultured CD8+ T cells from PBMCs, taken from culture after CMV antigen stimulation. The receptors here all came from a human donor in good health (CMV status not recorded). Some clones in this sample may be carry-over from other donors' samples.

Many counts were recorded for this clonotype. The gene calls are TRBV4-2 and TRBJ1-2; TRBD1 agrees at 9 bases. The CDR3 contains 17 residues. The germline gives CDR1 LGHNA, CDR2 YNFKEQ. V lost 1 base, J lost 0 bases, and 6 bases stayed unmatched. CDR3 coding DNA: TGTGCCAGCAGCCAAGGAGATGGACAGGGGACTAACTATGGCTACACCTTC. It is translated as CASSQGDGQGTNYGYTF.

The chain uses TRBV6-6 and TRBJ1-5, with 10 bases that match TRBD1. V lost 6 bases, J lost 3 bases, and 5 bases stayed unmatched. Germline V gene data show CDR1 as MNHNY and CDR2 as SVGAGI (reference sequence). The CDR3 runs to 15 residues. CDR3 loop: CASRRDRGTNQPQHF. CDR3 sequence (DNA): TGTGCCAGCAGACGGGACAGGGGCACCAATCAGCCCCAGCATTTT.

The chain links TRBV4-1 to TRBJ1-1; D is unclear. Trimming removed 3 bases from V and 3 bases from J, with 14 bases in between. CDR3 length: 15 amino acids. CDR1 MGHRA and CDR2 YSYEKL come from the germline V gene. The CDR3 DNA follows: TGCGCCAGCAGCCATAGGCCCCTGCGGGACACTGAAGCTTTCTTT. Amino acids: CASSHRPLRDTEAFF.

The rearrangement links TRBV9 to TRBJ2-1; D remains unclear. The CDR3 contains 12 residues. Per germline, CDR1 SGDLS and CDR2 YYNGEE. Trimming left V 0 bases short and J 8 bases short, with 6 bases between. CDR3 DNA: TGTGCCAGCAGCGTAGAGAGCGATGAGCAGTTCTTC. This gives the protein CASSVESDEQFF.

A few counts support this clonotype. This chain joins TRBV6-6 and TRBJ2-7, with D uncertain. CDR3 size: 17 residues. V lost 4 bases to trimming and J lost 3 bases, with 22 bases between them. From germline, CDR1 is MNHNY and CDR2 SVGAGI (reference sequence). The CDR3: CASSFTLNRETLYEQYV. For the CDR3, the DNA is TGTGCCAGCAGTTTTACCCTCAATAGAGAGACACTCTACGAGCAGTACGTC.

The V gene is TRBV6-2 or TRBV6-3, the J gene TRBJ2-4; TRBD1 might be the D (6 bases). CDR3 length equals 13 residues. Looked up from germline, CDR1 is MNHEY and CDR2 is SVGEGT. Deletions cut 6 bases from V and 9 bases from J, with 15 bases between. The CDR3 DNA is TGTGCCAGCAGCCCCCGGACAGCCTTCATTCAGTACTTC. It yields the protein CASSPRTAFIQYF.

The V gene is TRBV6-1, the J gene TRBJ1-5, with D perhaps TRBD1 (6 bases). Germline V CDR1 and CDR2: MNHNS, SASEGT. The CDR3 has 14 amino acids. V was pared by 5 bases and J by 5 bases, with 13 bases between. CDR3 coding DNA: TGTGCCAGCAGTCGAGGGGGGACTTATCAGCCCCAGCATTTT. The encoded protein is CASSRGGTYQPQHF.

This clonotype was seen a single time. V and J are TRBV6-5 and TRBJ2-1; 10 bases map to TRBD2. After removal of 6 bases from V and 5 bases from J, the junction contained 7 bases not matched to a gene. The CDR3 runs 15 residues. CDR1 and CDR2 (germline): MNHEY, SVGAGI. The CDR3 spells CASSPTSGVNNEQFF. For the CDR3, the DNA is TGTGCCAGCAGCCCTACTAGCGGGGTGAACAATGAGCAGTTCTTC.

This clonotype was seen a handful of times. The chain has TRBV6-2 or TRBV6-3 and TRBJ2-7; TRBD1 is a possible D gene (6 bases). The germline gives CDR1 MNHEY, CDR2 SVGEGT. This CDR3 contains 16 residues. Deletions cut 0 bases from V and 0 bases from J, with 12 bases between. The DNA for the CDR3 is TGTGCCAGCAGTTACTCGTCTGTACAGGGCTCCTACGAGCAGTACGTC. It yields the protein CASSYSSVQGSYEQYV.

For the CDR3, the DNA is TGTGCCACCAGTGATGGGACAGTCGCCAAAAACATTCAGTACTTC. This sequence encodes CATSDGTVAKNIQYF. J is TRBJ2-4 and V is TRBV24-1; 7 nucleotides agree with TRBD1. The J segment lost 1 base and the V segment lost 3 bases, leaving 2 bases of the junction unmatched. CDR1 is KGHDR, CDR2 SFDVKD, per germline. CDR3 size: 15 residues.

This clonotype came up once. The CDR3 region has the DNA TGTGCCAGCCTTAAGGGCCCTCGTACCTACAATGAGCAGTTCTTC. Amino acid sequence: CASLKGPRTYNEQFF. The rearrangement uses TRBV28 and TRBJ2-1; the D is unclear. V was shortened by 8 bases and J by 2 bases, with 16 bases between the two germline ends. The CDR3 consists of 15 residues. Germline V gene data show CDR1 as MDHEN and CDR2 as SYDVKM.

The genes are TRBV7-9 and TRBJ2-1; 9 positions match TRBD1. This CDR3 is built from 15 residues. The junction had 6 bases not matched to a gene; V was cut back by 2 bases and J by 7 bases. CDR1 SEHNR and CDR2 FQNEAQ come from the germline V gene (reference sequence). The DNA for the CDR3 is TGTGCCAGCAGCTTAACGGACAGGGGAGTAAATGAGCAGTTCTTC. Protein sequence: CASSLTDRGVNEQFF.

The chain combines TRBV28 with TRBJ1-2; a possible D gene is TRBD1 (5 bases). Between the trimmed V and J ends, which lost 6 bases and 4 bases, there was a span of 18 bases. This CDR3 has 15 amino acids. Germline V gene sequence: CDR1 MDHEN, CDR2 SYDVKM. The CDR3 loop is CASSPSSGQIYGYTF. Here the CDR3 DNA reads TGTGCCAGCAGCCCTTCCTCGGGGCAGATCTATGGCTACACCTTC.

This chain links TRBV3-1 with TRBJ2-1; D is unclear. V gave up 8 bases and J gave up 0 bases, with 11 bases separating them. The CDR3 length is 14 residues. Germline CDR1 LGHDT, CDR2 YNNKEL (reference sequence). Here the CDR3 DNA reads TGTGCCAGCGGTGACACCTTCTCCTACAATGAGCAGTTCTTC. This codes for CASGDTFSYNEQFF.

V usage is TRBV24-1 and J usage is TRBJ2-5; 11 positions match TRBD1. The CDR3 extends over 17 amino acids. Per germline, CDR1 KGHDR and CDR2 SFDVKD. After removal of 2 bases from V and 3 bases from J, the junction contained 7 bases not matched to a gene. CDR3 in amino acids: CATSDSGTGGFKETQYF. CDR3 in DNA: TGTGCCACCAGTGATTCCGGGACAGGGGGTTTCAAAGAGACCCAGTACTTC.

This clonotype was counted a few times. The chain is built from TRBV7-9 and TRBJ2-1; 11 bases align to TRBD1. Trimming at V came to 4 bases and at J to 9 bases, leaving 5 bases not matched to a gene. This CDR3 is built from 14 residues. Per the germline V gene, CDR1 is SEHNR and CDR2 is FQNEAQ (reference sequence). CDR3 residues: CASSSPGTGGEQFF. In DNA form, the CDR3 reads TGTGCCAGCAGCTCCCCCGGGACAGGGGGTGAGCAGTTCTTC.

The chain combines TRBV19 with TRBJ1-3, with D tentatively TRBD1 (5 bases). Trimming took off 5 bases at V and 0 bases at J, with 11 bases between the two ends. The length of the CDR3 is 15 residues. In germline, CDR1 is LNHDA, CDR2 SQIVND (reference sequence). The DNA of the CDR3 is TGTGCCAGTAGTGCGACAGCTTTCTCTGGAAACACCATATATTTT. It codes for CASSATAFSGNTIYF.

The J gene is TRBJ1-2, the V gene TRBV28; 8 positions agree with TRBD1. V was clipped by 10 bases and J by 6 bases; unmatched bases: 13. Germline V gene data show CDR1 as MDHEN and CDR2 as SYDVKM. CDR3 length: 14 residues. CDR3 residues: CATKETGARHGYTF. CDR3 coding DNA: TGTGCCACCAAAGAGACAGGGGCTAGGCATGGCTACACCTTC.

The sample holds many counts of this clonotype. The genes are TRBV6-2 or TRBV6-3 and TRBJ2-1, with 14 bases aligning to TRBD2. V shed 8 bases and J 0 bases; nucleotides not matched to a gene: 12. The germline CDR1 and CDR2 sequences are MNHEY and SVGEGT. This CDR3 region has 19 residues. CDR3 protein: CASGDLGTSGGGSYNEQFF. CDR3 coding DNA: TGTGCCAGCGGGGACTTGGGGACTAGCGGGGGAGGCTCCTACAATGAGCAGTTCTTC.

This clonotype was seen repeatedly, ten times or more. The rearrangement links TRBV6-5 to TRBJ2-1, with 11 bases aligning to TRBD2. CDR1 and CDR2 from the germline V gene are MNHEY and SVGAGI. Trimming removed 0 bases from V and 0 bases from J; junction bases left unmatched: 16. The length of the CDR3 is 22 residues. The CDR3 coding sequence is TGTGCCAGCAGTTACTCACCACTACTAGCGGGGGCCCAAAAGAGCTCCTACAATGAGCAGTTCTTC. Protein: CASSYSPLLAGAQKSSYNEQFF.

The chain couples TRBV27 to TRBJ2-7; D unclear. CDR3 length: 14 residues. Germline lookup yields CDR1 MNHEY and CDR2 SMNVEV (reference sequence). V lost 0 bases and J 1 base, leaving 7 bases between the germline ends. The CDR3, as DNA: TGTGCCAGCAGTTTATCCCCTCAATCCTACGAGCAGTACGTC. Its translation is CASSLSPQSYEQYV.

The chain links TRBV13 to TRBJ2-7, with a weak D call TRBD2 (7 bases). Between the trimmed V and J ends, which lost 5 bases and 7 bases, there was a span of 18 bases. The CDR3 runs to 14 residues. From germline, CDR1 is PRHDT and CDR2 FYEKMQ (reference sequence). The CDR3 DNA sequence: TGTGCCAGCAGCCTCATGGGGGGGGCGAGGGAGCAGTACGTC. This gives the protein CASSLMGGAREQYV.

This clonotype was counted at least ten times. The J gene is TRBJ2-1, the V gene TRBV7-9; possibly TRBD1 for D (6 bases). V lost 7 bases to trimming and J lost 0 bases, with 13 bases between them. The germline V gene encodes CDR1 SEHNR and CDR2 FQNEAQ (reference sequence). The CDR3 covers 15 residues. The CDR3 DNA sequence: TGTGCCAGCAACCATGACAGGAGCTCCTACAATGAGCAGTTCTTC. The encoded protein is CASNHDRSSYNEQFF. Together with reference TRBV7-9 and TRBJ2-1, the CDR3 gives the full variable domain: DTGVSQNPRHKITKRGQNVTFRCDPISEHNRLYWYRQTLGQGPEFLTYFQNEAQLEKSRLLSDRFSAERPKGSFSTLEIQRTEQGDSAMYLCASNHDRSSYNEQFFGPGTRLTVL.

A remark on this clonotype: This may be a read error, as it is one base from a much larger clone. The chain is built from TRBV7-2 and TRBJ1-1; D not certain. The V end lost 1 base, the J end lost 1 base, and 10 bases lay between the germline ends. CDR3 length equals 15 residues. Germline V gene sequence: CDR1 SGHTA, CDR2 FQGNSA. CDR3 sequence reads: CASSLESRTNTEAFF. The CDR3 coding sequence is TGTGCCAGCAGCTTAGAATCACGGACGAACACTGAAGCTTTCTTT. Supplemented by reference TRBV7-2 and TRBJ1-1, the full variable domain reads GAGVSQSPSNKVTEKGKDVELRCDPISGHTALYWYRQSLGQGLEFLIYFQGNSAPDKSGLPSDRFSAERTGGSVSTLTIQRTQQEDSAVYLCASSLESRTNTEAFFGQGTRLTVV.

The gene calls are TRBV27 and TRBJ1-1, with unresolved D. Trimming stripped 2 bases from V and 2 bases from J, with 12 bases between. This CDR3 is built from 15 residues. CDR1 is MNHEY and CDR2 is SMNVEV in the germline V gene (reference sequence). CDR3 sequence (DNA): TGTGCCAGCAGTTTAAGGAACGACATAAACACTGAAGCTTTCTTT. As protein: CASSLRNDINTEAFF.

The gene calls are TRBV7-6 and TRBJ1-5, with 7 bases matching TRBD1. The germline CDR1 and CDR2 sequences are SGHVS and FNYEAQ. The CDR3 is 16 residues long. Unmatched junction bases numbered 9, after V lost 5 bases and J lost 2 bases. The CDR3 DNA is TGTGCCAGCAGCCCGACAGGGAGGTACGGCAATCAGCCCCAGCATTTT. Encoded protein: CASSPTGRYGNQPQHF.

The CDR3 sequence is CASGNRPEAFF. CDR3 DNA: TGTGCTAGTGGCAATCGACCTGAAGCTTTCTTT. V is TRBV12-5 and J is TRBJ1-1; D is uncertain. The V gene lost 6 bases and the J gene lost 6 bases, with 8 bases spanning the gap. This CDR3 contains 11 residues. Germline CDR1 reads LGHNT; CDR2 reads FRNRAP.